This T cell receptor beta chain was sequenced during a study of shared clonotypes between healthy human individuals. Trimming pared 0 bases from V and 7 bases from J, leaving 11 bases between. The germline V gene encodes CDR1 SGDLS and CDR2 YYNGEE. This CDR3 spans 14 amino acids. Cells designated naive CD8 were CD45RO-negative and were positively selected for CCR7, with terminally differentiated effector memory CD45RA+ cells excluded. Only in-frame clones appear in the TCRdb table, and some are missing; sequencing was by immunoSEQ multiplex PCR. The sample includes about 2.1 million clones, roughly 91% of them seen just once.

The origin of this receptor is a man younger than 30 in good health. Some clones in this sample may be carry-over from other donors' samples. The chain couples TRBV9 to TRBJ2-1; D unclear. The sequenced sample was naive CD8+ T cells from PBMCs. The CDR3 sequence: CASSVETSGNEQFF. DNA of the CDR3: TGTGCCAGCAGCGTAGAGACGTCGGGTAATGAGCAGTTCTTC.